The clone carrying this T cell receptor beta chain has a handful of counts. Its cognate antigen is unknown. These data are taken from a study of T cell repertoires in cytomegalovirus infection. Per germline, CDR1 MNHEY and CDR2 SMNVEV (reference sequence). The CDR3 length is 14 residues. V was pared by 2 bases and J by 9 bases, with 14 bases between. From the reads, TCRdb called clonotypes with MiXCR, one entry per CDR3 protein. The sample lists approximately 910,000 distinct CDR3 sequences; approximately 31% were seen once. Sequencing used cultured CD8+ T cells from PBMCs, obtained from culture after CMV antigen stimulation. This clonotype was sampled from a human donor in good health (CMV status not recorded). Some clones in this sample may be carry-over from other donors' samples. The chain is built from TRBV27 and TRBJ1-5; D is unclear. This CDR3 reads CASSLKVRKGPQHF. CDR3 DNA sequence: TGTGCCAGCAGTTTAAAAGTCAGGAAAGGGCCCCAGCATTTT.